The 22 T cell receptor beta chains presented below share a single source sample, sequenced in a study of blood T cell repertoires in COVID-19. Profiled with immunoSEQ multiplex PCR; TCRdb holds only in-frame clones, not every one. The sample carries 150,000 to 200,000 clones, 85% recorded once. The sequencing sample was made of peripheral blood. The receptors derive from a human donor with acute or convalescent COVID-19. The donor label of this sample is uncertain.

The J gene is TRBJ1-1, the V gene TRBV30; 7 positions match TRBD1. The CDR3 sequence is 15 residues long. Trimming took 4 bases from V and 1 from J; bases not matched to a gene: 9. Germline CDR1 GTSNPN, CDR2 SVGIG (reference sequence). In DNA form, the CDR3 reads TGTGCCTGGAATGCGAGAAACAGGGGGAACACTGAAGCTTTCTTT. It yields the protein CAWNARNRGNTEAFF.

The J gene is TRBJ2-1, the V gene TRBV29-1; TRBD2 matches 7 bases. Germline V gene sequence: CDR1 SQVTM, CDR2 ANQGSEA. This CDR3 has 19 amino acids. With V trimmed by 0 bases and J by 1 base, 15 bases remained unmatched. In nucleotides, the CDR3 is TGCAGCGTTGAAGATCCCCCTAGCGGAGCTTTTCTATCCTACAATGAGCAGTTCTTC. Its translation: CSVEDPPSGAFLSYNEQFF.

The CDR3 is CASSRGDRLNTEAFF. The CDR3 DNA is TGCGCCAGCAGCCGAGGGGACAGACTTAACACTGAAGCTTTCTTT. V and J are TRBV4-1 and TRBJ1-1; 7 bases are shared with TRBD1. The length of the CDR3 is 15 residues. Trimming took 4 bases from V and 2 from J; bases not matched to a gene: 7. Germline V gene lookup returns CDR1 MGHRA and CDR2 YSYEKL.

The chain combines TRBV19 with TRBJ1-1, with D maybe TRBD1 (6 bases). Germline V gene lookup returns CDR1 LNHDA and CDR2 SQIVND (reference sequence). This CDR3 is built from 16 residues. Trimming stripped 3 bases from V and 1 base from J, with 15 bases between. As DNA, the CDR3 is TGTGCCAGTAGTATCCCACTCTCGGACAGGAACACTGAAGCTTTCTTT. Amino acid sequence: CASSIPLSDRNTEAFF.

The rearrangement links TRBV19 to TRBJ2-2; perhaps TRBD2 as D (6 bases). CDR1 is LNHDA and CDR2 is SQIVND in the germline V gene (reference sequence). V was trimmed by 4 bases and J by 6 bases, leaving 12 bases between them. This CDR3 region has 14 residues. CDR3 coding DNA: TGTGCCAGTAGTAGAGGACTACCCTCCGGGGAGCTGTTTTTT. It translates to CASSRGLPSGELFF.

The V call is TRBV10-3, the J call TRBJ2-2; 7 bases fit TRBD2. The CDR3 has 16 amino acids. The germline CDR1 and CDR2 sequences are ENHRY and SYGVKD. After removal of 0 bases from V and 4 bases from J, the junction contained 5 bases not matched to a gene. This chain's CDR3 is CAISESRDYPTGELFF. The CDR3 bases are TGTGCCATCAGTGAGTCTCGGGACTACCCCACCGGGGAGCTGTTTTTT.

The chain uses TRBV30 and TRBJ1-3, with 8 positions matching TRBD1. The CDR3 has 17 amino acids. Germline V gives CDR1 GTSNPN, CDR2 SVGIG (reference sequence). V shed 4 bases, J shed 4 bases, and the junction held 15 bases outside the gene matches. The chain's CDR3 is CAWTSTIGQGFGNTIYF. DNA for the CDR3: TGTGCCTGGACCTCCACCATAGGACAGGGATTCGGAAACACCATATATTTT.

The rearrangement uses TRBV9 and TRBJ1-2; a weak D match, TRBD1 (6 bases). Trimming pared 0 bases from V and 3 bases from J, leaving 21 bases between. The CDR3 contains 18 residues. CDR1 SGDLS and CDR2 YYNGEE come from the germline V gene. The CDR3 sequence: CASSVGVGRGFLDYGYTF. CDR3 coding DNA: TGTGCCAGCAGCGTAGGAGTGGGCAGGGGATTCTTGGACTATGGCTACACCTTC.

J is TRBJ1-1 and V is TRBV27, with TRBD1 as a possible D gene (5 bases). V was pared by 10 bases and J by 4 bases, with 16 bases between. The germline gives CDR1 MNHEY, CDR2 SMNVEV (reference sequence). The length of the CDR3 is 13 residues. Here the CDR3 reads CATRPQGGTEAFF. The CDR3, as DNA: TGTGCCACCCGACCCCAGGGTGGCACTGAAGCTTTCTTT.

This sequence joins TRBV2 and TRBJ2-3, with D uncertain. Germline CDR1 reads SNHLY; CDR2 reads FYNNEI. The CDR3 loop spans 12 amino acids. The V and J ends lost 7 bases and 10 bases respectively, with 15 bases between them. The CDR3 reads CASKREAASQYF. CDR3 nucleotide sequence: TGTGCCAGCAAGCGTGAGGCGGCATCGCAGTATTTT.

This clone was counted once. This chain links TRBV7-2 with TRBJ2-5, with 8 bases that match TRBD2. V shed 5 bases, J shed 5 bases, and the junction held 13 bases outside the gene matches. The CDR3 covers 16 residues. Germline assignment: CDR1 SGHTA and CDR2 FQGNSA. This CDR3 reads CASSPAVERGRETQYF. DNA for the CDR3: TGTGCCAGCAGCCCCGCCGTCGAGCGGGGGCGGGAGACCCAGTACTTC.

The chain links TRBV5-1 to TRBJ2-5; tentatively, D is TRBD1 (5 bases). V lost 3 bases, J lost 5 bases, and 14 bases lay in between. This CDR3 has 14 residues. Germline-derived CDR1 and CDR2 are SGHRS and YFSETQ. The CDR3 loop reads CASSYRQQGETQYF. For the CDR3, the DNA is TGCGCCAGCAGCTACAGGCAGCAAGGGGAGACCCAGTACTTC.

The V call is TRBV2, the J call TRBJ1-3, with a possible D match to TRBD1 (6 bases). V was trimmed by 7 bases and J by 2 bases, leaving 15 bases between them. The CDR3 consists of 15 residues. Germline V gives CDR1 SNHLY, CDR2 FYNNEI. CDR3 sequence reads: CASMGARDTGNTIYF. The CDR3 DNA follows: TGTGCCAGCATGGGGGCCAGGGACACTGGAAACACCATATATTTT. The variable domain in full, with the rest retrieved from reference TRBV2 and TRBJ1-3, is EPEVTQTPSHQVTQMGQEVILRCVPISNHLYFYWYRQILGQKVEFLVSFYNNEISEKSEIFDDQFSVERPDGSNFTLKIRSTKLEDSAMYFCASMGARDTGNTIYFGEGSWLTVV.

This clone showed up just once. The CDR3 spells CASSYRSGGPYNEQFF. Here the CDR3 DNA reads TGTGCCAGCAGTTACCGAAGCGGGGGGCCCTACAATGAGCAGTTCTTC. V is TRBV6-5 and J is TRBJ2-1; 9 nucleotides line up with TRBD2. The CDR3 is 16 residues long. The trim removed 2 bases at V and 2 bases at J, leaving 4 bases unmatched. From germline, CDR1 is MNHEY and CDR2 SVGAGI.

The chain recombines TRBV30 with TRBJ1-5, with a tentative D call TRBD1 (6 bases). V was trimmed by 2 bases and J by 3 bases, leaving 8 bases between them. Germline V gives CDR1 GTSNPN, CDR2 SVGIG (reference sequence). CDR3 size: 13 residues. In DNA, the CDR3 is TGTGCCTGGAGTATGGGGGCCAATCAGCCCCAGCATTTT. The encoded protein is CAWSMGANQPQHF.

The CDR3 loop reads CASSEEGARVSYNEQFF. In DNA form, the CDR3 reads TGCGCCAGCAGTGAGGAGGGGGCGAGGGTGTCCTACAATGAGCAGTTCTTC. The rearrangement links TRBV10-1 to TRBJ2-1; TRBD1 matches 7 bases. The V gene end was trimmed by 2 bases and the J gene end by 1 base; junction bases not matched to a gene: 8. Germline assignment: CDR1 WNHNN and CDR2 SYGVQD (reference sequence). The CDR3 contains 17 residues.

J is TRBJ1-2 and V is TRBV5-6; 7 nucleotides agree with TRBD1. Germline-derived CDR1 and CDR2 are SGHDT and YYEEEE. With V trimmed by 6 bases and J by 3 bases, 11 bases remained unmatched. The CDR3 consists of 15 residues. The CDR3 loop reads CASTRTGGEDYGYTF. The CDR3 DNA reads as TGTGCCAGCACCCGGACAGGAGGGGAGGACTATGGCTACACCTTC.

The J gene is TRBJ2-7, the V gene TRBV25-1; weak D call: TRBD1 (6 bases). V lost 2 bases and J lost 6, with 17 bases in between. CDR3 length: 15 amino acids. From germline, CDR1 is MGHDK and CDR2 SYGVNS. CDR3 sequence reads: CASSEPDRMVREQYF. CDR3 coding DNA: TGTGCCAGCAGTGAACCCGACAGGATGGTACGCGAGCAGTACTTC.

This clone occurred a few times. The CDR3 loop is CASRHRGDSYNSPLHF. DNA of the CDR3: TGTGCCAGCAGACATAGGGGGGACAGCTATAATTCACCCCTCCACTTT. The chain combines TRBV7-9 with TRBJ1-6, with 7 positions matching TRBD1. In germline, CDR1 is SEHNR, CDR2 FQNEAQ (reference sequence). CDR3 size: 16 residues. V was clipped by 6 bases and J by 3 bases; unmatched bases: 8.

The chain links TRBV5-5 to TRBJ1-2, with 8 bases identical to TRBD1. This CDR3 is 15 amino acids long. CDR1 and CDR2 (germline): SGHKS, YYEKEE (reference sequence). Losses at the gene ends were 4 bases for V and 3 bases for J; bases not matched to a gene: 8. The CDR3: CASSPGQGVDYGYTF. CDR3 sequence (DNA): TGTGCCAGCAGCCCCGGACAGGGTGTCGACTATGGCTACACCTTC.

The rearrangement uses TRBV5-1 and TRBJ2-3; a possible D gene is TRBD1 (6 bases). CDR1 is SGHRS and CDR2 is YFSETQ in the germline V gene. The length of the CDR3 is 14 residues. Trimming removed 4 bases from V and 3 bases from J, with 12 bases in between. The CDR3 region has the DNA TGCGCCAGCAGCCCGGGACAATCGACAGATACGCAGTATTTT. Translating it yields CASSPGQSTDTQYF. The full variable domain, with the rest looked up from reference TRBV5-1 and TRBJ2-3, is KAGVTQTPRYLIKTRGQQVTLSCSPISGHRSVSWYQQTPGQGLQFLFEYFSETQRNKGNFPGRFSGRQFSNSRSEMNVSTLELGDSALYLCASSPGQSTDTQYFGPGTRLTVL.

This clone was detected once. V is TRBV15 and J is TRBJ1-1; D is unresolved. CDR1 is LNHNV, CDR2 YYDKDF, per germline (reference sequence). The V end was cut by 5 bases, the J end by 3 bases, with 10 bases between. This CDR3 comprises 13 residues. The CDR3, as DNA: TGTGCCACCAGCCTGAGGTCAGACACTGAAGCTTTCTTT. Translated: CATSLRSDTEAFF.